This T cell receptor (beta chain) is from a study of T cell responses to AZD1222 COVID-19 vaccine (dated by TCRdb to 2020 to 2023). With regard to the full study: AZD1222 recipients with second doses at about 4 weeks or about 12 weeks were pooled, because spike-specific TCR depth and breadth did not differ between schedules. Trial participants were enrolled into age subgroups of 18-55, 56-69 and 70-plus years, which contained around 150, 28 and 57 TCR-sequenced participants, respectively. A total of under 250 trial participants underwent TCR sequencing, of whom about 200 had received two doses of AZD1222 and roughly 26 had received two doses of the MenACWY control vaccine.

The CDR3 regions of human TCRbeta chains were analyzed by immunosequencing. The paper's data handling went like this. TCRs in the repertoires were compared against a reference library of SARS-CoV-2-specific TCRs that had been generated with the MIRA antigen-specificity platform. Breadth meant the fraction of unique TCRs that were SARS-CoV-2-associated, whereas depth meant the fraction of total T cells that were SARS-CoV-2-associated. Using the MIRA data, each spike-specific TCR was mapped to the spike region that the TCR reacts to and placed in a CD4 or CD8 class. Log10-transformed breadth and depth values were compared by one-way ANOVA with Sidak's multiple comparisons tests. This is the immuneACCESS table as TCRdb keeps it, with only in-frame sequences that have V and J called. A part of the clones is gone; compared with another copy, unresolved V genes explain less than half, and the rest is unexplained. Clone size and V and J calls were adopted from that table, with D and trimming inferred from the DNA. For this sample the table gives around 150,000 clones, of which about nine tenths were detected only once. The top ten clones comprise 3.4% of the sample.

Sample time point, as interpreted from the label and publication: baseline before first vaccination. The vaccinee samples were drawn from two UK trials, COV001 and COV002, one of which was a single-blind randomized controlled phase 2/3 trial testing AZD1222 (ChAdOx1 nCoV-19) in healthy adults. Trial participant PBMC samples were collected at day 0 and day 28 after the second dose for TCRbeta chain sequencing. Turning to this clone: Its binding antigen is unknown. Base qualities are not recorded, but no much larger clone differs from it by a single base.

The germline V end is reduced by 0 bases and the J end by 0 bases; junction bases left unmatched: 10. CDR1 and CDR2 were assigned from the germline V gene as SGHTA and FQGNSA. From cysteine to phenylalanine, the CDR3 is 18 amino acids long. Kept here is only the CDR3 DNA, which spans 54 bases and is read in frame from base 1. Results the study describes overall, beyond this receptor: In the small 56-69-year group, the increase in depth fell short of significance, most likely because of low power. Conclusions about previously exposed vaccinees are limited, since just five to seven AZD1222 recipients were seropositive for SARS-CoV-2 at baseline. Vaccine-associated CD4 TCRs spanned the whole spike protein, with dominant responses in regions 160-218 and 743-854. Participants were mostly white British, with more females than males. The authors suggested clonal diversity may have been underestimated. Because no day 14 peak-response samples were available, repertoires were characterized only after the peak T cell response. Reportedly, close to half of the unique spike-specific TCRs recognized epitopes lying outside the regions that are mutated in the B.1.351 and B.1.1.7 variants. Spike-specific TCR breadth and depth rose significantly after two AZD1222 doses compared with day 0 and with MenACWY recipients.

The rearranged chain carries TRBV7-2 and TRBJ2-5, with TRBD2 matching 7 junction bases. This TCR was recovered from an adult in good health. The sequences come from peripheral blood, collected on day 0 of AZD1222 vaccination. The sequence in DNA is TGTGCCAGCAGCTTAGCTCCTAAGGCGGGGGAGAACCAAGAGACCCAGTACTTC. Its coded protein is CASSLAPKAGENQETQYF.